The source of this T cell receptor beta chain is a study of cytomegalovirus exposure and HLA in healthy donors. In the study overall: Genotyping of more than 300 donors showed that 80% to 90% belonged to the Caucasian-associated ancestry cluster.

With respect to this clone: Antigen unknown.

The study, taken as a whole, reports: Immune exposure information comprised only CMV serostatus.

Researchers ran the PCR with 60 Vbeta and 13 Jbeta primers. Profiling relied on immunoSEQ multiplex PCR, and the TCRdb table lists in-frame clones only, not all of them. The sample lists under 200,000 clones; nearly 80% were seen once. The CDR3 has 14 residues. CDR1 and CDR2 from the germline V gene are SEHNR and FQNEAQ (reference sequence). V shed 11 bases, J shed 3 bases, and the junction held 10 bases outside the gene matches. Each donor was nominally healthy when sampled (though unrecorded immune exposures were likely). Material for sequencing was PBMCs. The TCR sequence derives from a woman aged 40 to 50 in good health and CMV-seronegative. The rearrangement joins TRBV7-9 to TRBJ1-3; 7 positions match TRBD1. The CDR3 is CAQRQGYFGNTIYF. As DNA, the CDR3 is TGTGCCCAGCGACAGGGCTACTTTGGAAACACCATATATTTT.